This TCR beta chain was captured by sequencing in a study of blood T cell repertoires in COVID-19. Turning to the study itself: Specimens from acute and convalescent COVID-19 originated in the United States, Italy and Spain. PBMCs, B-cell-depleted T cells, or T cells were the source of the cDNA or gDNA that made up the material.

Germline V gene sequence: CDR1 SGHAT, CDR2 FQNNGV. CDR3 size: 15 residues. V was cut by 1 base and J by 2 bases, with 12 bases left in between. Original processing notes: Estimation of nucleated cell counts relied on the amplification of reference gene primers. TCRdb's table, derived via immunoSEQ multiplex PCR, lists solely in-frame clones and lacks some. D and trimming come from the DNA, and the V and J calls and clone size come from that table. The sample shows about 23,000 clones, about 83% of them seen only once. The specimen sequenced was peripheral blood. The TCR sequence derives from a man in his 70s with acute or convalescent COVID-19. The chain uses TRBV11-2 and TRBJ2-7; no clear D. DNA for the CDR3: TGTGCCAGCAGCTTAGTGCGGCCCGTCCCCTACGAGCAGTACTTC. It codes for CASSLVRPVPYEQYF.